These T cell receptor beta chains were read from a single sample in a study of T cells after yellow fever vaccination. TCRdb reprocessed the 5' RACE reads with MiXCR, giving one entry per CDR3 protein. The sample consists of about 360,000 distinct CDR3 sequences, about 6% of them appearing once. Sequenced here: PBMCs, sampled 5 days after the yellow fever booster vaccination. All receptors come from a man under 40 who received the YFV17D yellow fever vaccine. Each CDR3 is given with its conserved first and last residue. A D gene is named only where the DNA matches it firmly. The listing skips clone size in some rows; elsewhere it reads once, few, many or a size class.

D gene: -; CDR3 length: 12; J gene: TRBJ2-2; V gene: TRBV7-7; clone size: -; CDR3 protein: CASSPFFGELFF; CDR3 DNA: TGTGCTAGCAGCCCCTTTTTCGGGGAGCTGTTTTTT
D gene: TRBD1; CDR3 length: 15; J gene: TRBJ1-1; V gene: TRBV12-3/TRBV12-4; clone size: many; CDR3 protein: CASSGRQGAITEAFF; CDR3 DNA: TGTGCCAGCAGTGGTCGACAGGGGGCAATCACTGAAGCTTTCTTT
D gene: TRBD1; CDR3 length: 14; J gene: TRBJ1-1; V gene: TRBV29-1; clone size: many; CDR3 protein: CSVVQGGVNTEAFF; CDR3 DNA: TGCAGCGTTGTTCAGGGGGGGGTGAACACTGAAGCCTTCTTT
D gene: -; CDR3 length: 13; J gene: TRBJ2-7; V gene: TRBV7-9; clone size: -; CDR3 protein: CASSFGGFYEQYF; CDR3 DNA: TGTGCCAGCAGCTTCGGCGGGTTTTACGAGCAGTACTTC
D gene: TRBD1; CDR3 length: 12; J gene: TRBJ1-2; V gene: TRBV7-9; clone size: -; CDR3 protein: CASSTRQGGYTF; CDR3 DNA: TGTGCCAGCAGCACCAGACAGGGTGGCTACACCTTC
D gene: -; CDR3 length: 13; J gene: TRBJ1-5; V gene: TRBV19; clone size: few; CDR3 protein: CASSIPLNQPQHF; CDR3 DNA: TGTGCCAGTAGTATCCCATTAAATCAGCCCCAGCATTTT
D gene: -; CDR3 length: 15; J gene: TRBJ2-3; V gene: TRBV3-1; clone size: many; CDR3 protein: CASRTLKGATDTQYF; CDR3 DNA: TGTGCCAGCAGGACTTTAAAAGGAGCCACAGATACGCAGTATTTT
D gene: -; CDR3 length: 16; J gene: TRBJ2-5; V gene: TRBV7-2; clone size: few; CDR3 protein: CASRRGTIATQETQYF; CDR3 DNA: TGTGCCAGCAGGCGAGGTACGATAGCCACCCAAGAGACCCAGTACTTC
D gene: -; CDR3 length: 13; J gene: TRBJ2-5; V gene: TRBV14; clone size: many; CDR3 protein: CASSRLGQETQYF; CDR3 DNA: TGTGCCAGCAGCAGACTAGGCCAAGAGACCCAGTACTTC
D gene: -; CDR3 length: 14; J gene: TRBJ1-5; V gene: TRBV6-2/TRBV6-3; clone size: many; CDR3 protein: CASSPGGANQPQHF; CDR3 DNA: TGTGCCAGCAGTCCTGGAGGGGCAAATCAGCCCCAGCATTTT
D gene: -; CDR3 length: 13; J gene: TRBJ2-1; V gene: TRBV5-1; clone size: -; CDR3 protein: CASRQVSYNEQFF; CDR3 DNA: TGCGCCAGCAGACAGGTTTCCTACAATGAGCAGTTCTTC
D gene: TRBD2; CDR3 length: 16; J gene: TRBJ2-1; V gene: TRBV24-1; clone size: few; CDR3 protein: CATSDQLGRGPNEQFF; CDR3 DNA: TGTGCCACCAGTGATCAACTAGGGAGGGGTCCCAATGAGCAGTTCTTC
D gene: -; CDR3 length: 14; J gene: TRBJ2-1; V gene: TRBV4-3; clone size: -; CDR3 protein: CASSQEFPYNEQFF; CDR3 DNA: TGCGCCAGCAGCCAAGAATTCCCCTACAATGAGCAGTTCTTC
D gene: TRBD2; CDR3 length: 16; J gene: TRBJ2-2; V gene: TRBV15; clone size: many; CDR3 protein: CATSRGLAGGAGELFF; CDR3 DNA: TGTGCCACCAGCCGGGGACTAGCGGGAGGTGCCGGGGAGCTGTTTTTT
D gene: -; CDR3 length: 13; J gene: TRBJ2-3; V gene: TRBV7-2; clone size: many; CDR3 protein: CASRPTRPDTQYF; CDR3 DNA: TGTGCCAGCAGACCGACGAGGCCAGATACGCAGTATTTT
D gene: TRBD2; CDR3 length: 16; J gene: TRBJ2-2; V gene: TRBV4-3; clone size: -; CDR3 protein: CASSSGSLAGAGELFF; CDR3 DNA: TGCGCCAGCTCCTCGGGGAGTCTAGCGGGAGCCGGGGAGCTGTTTTTT
D gene: TRBD1; CDR3 length: 13; J gene: TRBJ2-4; V gene: TRBV5-1; clone size: many; CDR3 protein: CASSGTGVNIQYF; CDR3 DNA: TGCGCCAGCAGCGGGACAGGGGTAAACATTCAGTACTTC
D gene: TRBD2; CDR3 length: 12; J gene: TRBJ2-1; V gene: TRBV29-1; clone size: many; CDR3 protein: CSVYGLAGVGFF; CDR3 DNA: TGCAGCGTCTACGGACTAGCGGGAGTTGGGTTCTTC
D gene: TRBD2; CDR3 length: 17; J gene: TRBJ2-1; V gene: TRBV28; clone size: -; CDR3 protein: CASSSLAGTSGYNEQFF; CDR3 DNA: TGTGCCAGCAGTTCCCTCGCCGGGACTAGCGGATACAATGAGCAGTTCTTC
D gene: -; CDR3 length: 15; J gene: TRBJ2-3; V gene: TRBV6-4; clone size: -; CDR3 protein: CASSTSLGSTDTQYF; CDR3 DNA: TGTGCCAGCAGCACCTCCCTGGGATCCACAGATACGCAGTATTTT
D gene: -; CDR3 length: 13; J gene: TRBJ2-2; V gene: TRBV5-1; clone size: many; CDR3 protein: CASRRDITGELFF; CDR3 DNA: TGCGCCAGCAGGAGGGATATCACCGGGGAGCTGTTTTTT
D gene: -; CDR3 length: 14; J gene: TRBJ2-7; V gene: TRBV20-1; clone size: -; CDR3 protein: CSAVARDFLYEQYF; CDR3 DNA: TGCAGTGCTGTAGCCCGGGACTTCCTCTACGAGCAGTACTTC
D gene: -; CDR3 length: 12; J gene: TRBJ2-7; V gene: TRBV28; clone size: -; CDR3 protein: CASRDGDYEQYF; CDR3 DNA: TGTGCCAGCAGGGACGGCGACTACGAGCAGTACTTC
D gene: -; CDR3 length: 16; J gene: TRBJ1-5; V gene: TRBV20-1; clone size: -; CDR3 protein: CSARVGGGSRNQPQHF; CDR3 DNA: TGCAGTGCTAGAGTTGGAGGGGGATCTCGCAATCAGCCCCAGCATTTT
D gene: TRBD1; CDR3 length: 14; J gene: TRBJ1-1; V gene: TRBV7-8; clone size: -; CDR3 protein: CASSFRTGALQAFF; CDR3 DNA: TGTGCCAGCAGCTTCAGGACAGGGGCGCTTCAGGCTTTCTTT
D gene: -; CDR3 length: 14; J gene: TRBJ2-7; V gene: TRBV7-2; clone size: few; CDR3 protein: CASSLLKFSYEQYF; CDR3 DNA: TGTGCCAGCAGCTTACTCAAATTCTCCTACGAGCAGTACTTC
D gene: -; CDR3 length: 14; J gene: TRBJ1-6; V gene: TRBV5-5; clone size: many; CDR3 protein: CASSQGSLNSPLHF; CDR3 DNA: TGTGCCAGCAGCCAGGGATCCCTAAATTCACCCCTCCACTTT
D gene: TRBD2; CDR3 length: 18; J gene: TRBJ2-3; V gene: TRBV28; clone size: -; CDR3 protein: CASSLNPKTSGTTDTQYF; CDR3 DNA: TGTGCCAGCAGTTTAAACCCAAAGACTAGCGGGACAACAGATACGCAGTATTTT
D gene: -; CDR3 length: 15; J gene: TRBJ1-4; V gene: TRBV25-1; clone size: few; CDR3 protein: CASGLDSTTNEKLFF; CDR3 DNA: TGTGCCAGCGGCCTGGACAGCACAACTAATGAAAAACTGTTTTTT
D gene: TRBD2; CDR3 length: 16; J gene: TRBJ2-1; V gene: TRBV5-1; clone size: many; CDR3 protein: CASSLRGLAGVGEQFF; CDR3 DNA: TGCGCCAGCAGCTTGAGGGGTCTAGCGGGAGTTGGTGAGCAGTTCTTC
D gene: -; CDR3 length: 16; J gene: TRBJ2-3; V gene: TRBV7-9; clone size: -; CDR3 protein: CASSFGLGSTTDTQYF; CDR3 DNA: TGTGCCAGCAGCTTCGGCCTCGGGTCCACCACAGATACGCAGTATTTT
D gene: TRBD2; CDR3 length: 15; J gene: TRBJ2-7; V gene: TRBV12-3/TRBV12-4; clone size: many; CDR3 protein: CASRLGGAPRMGQYF; CDR3 DNA: TGTGCCAGCAGACTCGGGGGGGCACCTCGTATGGGGCAGTACTTC
D gene: -; CDR3 length: 15; J gene: TRBJ2-5; V gene: TRBV20-1; clone size: -; CDR3 protein: CSASGSSTNQETQYF; CDR3 DNA: TGCAGTGCTAGTGGGAGCTCTACAAACCAAGAGACCCAGTACTTC
D gene: -; CDR3 length: 15; J gene: TRBJ2-1; V gene: TRBV18; clone size: many; CDR3 protein: CASSPLSGRPNEQFF; CDR3 DNA: TGTGCCAGCTCACCCCTAAGCGGGCGCCCCAATGAGCAGTTCTTC
D gene: TRBD2; CDR3 length: 14; J gene: TRBJ2-1; V gene: TRBV20-1; clone size: few; CDR3 protein: CSAPTSGVVNEQFF; CDR3 DNA: TGCAGTGCGCCGACTAGCGGAGTCGTCAATGAGCAGTTCTTC
D gene: -; CDR3 length: 13; J gene: TRBJ2-7; V gene: TRBV6-6; clone size: many; CDR3 protein: CASSSGATYEQYF; CDR3 DNA: TGTGCCAGCAGCTCGGGAGCGACCTACGAGCAGTACTTC
D gene: TRBD1; CDR3 length: 13; J gene: TRBJ2-1; V gene: TRBV20-1; clone size: many; CDR3 protein: CSAKRQGIQEQFF; CDR3 DNA: TGCAGTGCTAAGCGACAGGGAATTCAAGAGCAGTTCTTC
D gene: -; CDR3 length: 21; J gene: TRBJ2-6; V gene: TRBV30; clone size: few; CDR3 protein: CASTSNNLLGISHSGANVLTF; CDR3 DNA: TGTGCCAGCACTAGTAACAATCTTTTAGGCATCTCACACTCTGGGGCCAACGTCCTGACTTTC
D gene: TRBD1; CDR3 length: 15; J gene: TRBJ2-7; V gene: TRBV20-1; clone size: -; CDR3 protein: CSARGRGTGAHEQYF; CDR3 DNA: TGCAGTGCTAGAGGTCGCGGGACAGGGGCCCACGAGCAGTACTTC
D gene: TRBD2; CDR3 length: 16; J gene: TRBJ2-1; V gene: TRBV11-2; clone size: few; CDR3 protein: CASSLLSLAGDGEQFF; CDR3 DNA: TGTGCCAGCAGCTTATTAAGCCTAGCGGGAGACGGTGAGCAGTTCTTC
D gene: -; CDR3 length: 16; J gene: TRBJ2-3; V gene: TRBV10-3; clone size: many; CDR3 protein: CAISEIGQSLTDTQYF; CDR3 DNA: TGTGCCATCAGTGAGATCGGACAGAGTCTCACAGATACGCAGTATTTT
D gene: -; CDR3 length: 12; J gene: TRBJ2-3; V gene: TRBV10-3; clone size: many; CDR3 protein: CAAGTEADTQYF; CDR3 DNA: TGTGCCGCAGGTACTGAGGCAGATACGCAGTATTTT
D gene: -; CDR3 length: 15; J gene: TRBJ2-2; V gene: TRBV29-1; clone size: many; CDR3 protein: CSVVPPAGRGGELFF; CDR3 DNA: TGCAGCGTTGTTCCCCCGGCGGGTAGAGGCGGGGAGCTGTTTTTT
D gene: -; CDR3 length: 13; J gene: TRBJ1-1; V gene: TRBV5-1; clone size: many; CDR3 protein: CASSSEMNTEAFF; CDR3 DNA: TGCGCCAGCAGTTCAGAGATGAACACTGAAGCTTTCTTT
D gene: -; CDR3 length: 12; J gene: TRBJ1-1; V gene: TRBV20-1; clone size: few; CDR3 protein: CSASGYGTEAFF; CDR3 DNA: TGCAGTGCTAGCGGCTATGGCACTGAAGCTTTCTTT
D gene: -; CDR3 length: 14; J gene: TRBJ2-3; V gene: TRBV9; clone size: -; CDR3 protein: CASSPGGAGDTQYF; CDR3 DNA: TGTGCCAGCAGTCCTGGGGGGGCCGGAGATACGCAGTATTTT
D gene: -; CDR3 length: 16; J gene: TRBJ2-2; V gene: TRBV20-1; clone size: -; CDR3 protein: CCARDWGAPDTGELFF; CDR3 DNA: TGCTGTGCTAGAGATTGGGGGGCGCCGGACACCGGGGAGCTGTTTTTT
D gene: -; CDR3 length: 15; J gene: TRBJ1-5; V gene: TRBV5-5; clone size: few; CDR3 protein: CASSLIGQSNQPQHF; CDR3 DNA: TGTGCCAGCAGCTTGATAGGACAGAGCAATCAGCCCCAGCATTTT
D gene: -; CDR3 length: 14; J gene: TRBJ2-3; V gene: TRBV20-1; clone size: many; CDR3 protein: CSARDTRGTDTQYF; CDR3 DNA: TGCAGTGCTAGAGATACTAGGGGCACAGATACGCAGTATTTT
D gene: -; CDR3 length: 15; J gene: TRBJ2-2; V gene: TRBV7-2; clone size: many; CDR3 protein: CASSYRVSTVGELFF; CDR3 DNA: TGTGCCAGCAGCTACAGGGTTTCGACGGTTGGGGAGCTGTTTTTT
D gene: TRBD2; CDR3 length: 14; J gene: TRBJ2-4; V gene: TRBV5-1; clone size: many; CDR3 protein: CASSLAGGENIQYF; CDR3 DNA: TGCGCCAGTTCTTTAGCGGGAGGCGAGAACATTCAGTACTTC
D gene: -; CDR3 length: 13; J gene: TRBJ1-2; V gene: TRBV12-3/TRBV12-4; clone size: -; CDR3 protein: CASSLRGGIGYTF; CDR3 DNA: TGTGCCAGCAGTTTACGGGGGGGCATTGGCTACACCTTC
D gene: TRBD2; CDR3 length: 14; J gene: TRBJ2-3; V gene: TRBV27; clone size: many; CDR3 protein: CASSSAGGPITQYF; CDR3 DNA: TGTGCCAGCAGTTCGGCGGGAGGGCCTATTACGCAGTATTTT
D gene: -; CDR3 length: 13; J gene: TRBJ2-1; V gene: TRBV6-5; clone size: few; CDR3 protein: CASSYSRDNEQFF; CDR3 DNA: TGTGCCAGCAGTTACTCGAGGGACAATGAGCAGTTCTTC